This T cell receptor beta chain stems from a study of cytomegalovirus exposure and HLA in healthy donors (TCRdb year 2017). In the study overall: An earlier analysis of some 600 of the donors reported 276 Gb of sequence data and roughly 120 million unique TCR beta sequences obtained from about 179 million T cells. Roughly 290 gigabases of sequencing data and around 85 million unique TCR sequences made up an early release that covered 500 to 700 HLA-typed donors. Of the roughly 410 genotyped donors, 75% to 85% were placed in the genetic ancestry cluster associated with self-reported Caucasian donors. The study aimed to test whether signatures of past pathogen exposure could be identified by cataloging public T cell receptors. The T cell repertoires of around 670 subjects were profiled by immunosequencing and related to cytomegalovirus serostatus. In addition to the first cohort of 650 to 750 subjects, a separate validation cohort of approximately 120 different subjects was used. To predict cytomegalovirus infection status, the study brought together high-throughput TCR immunosequencing, statistical association of individual TCRs with disease status, and machine learning. To study patterns of TCR occurrence, a later analysis re-analyzed previously published TCR beta repertoires from 600 to 750 donors and added high-resolution HLA genotyping. The later analysis used no new phenotypic data to find candidate immune exposures, relying instead on TCR beta sequences and their occurrence across donors. An earlier analysis of approximately 580 of the donors used high-throughput TCR beta sequencing to judge whether each TCR beta V gene segment behaved as functional or pseudogenic. Alongside the repertoire data, information on donor age, sex, ethnicity and CMV serostatus was compiled. A later genetic analysis used genome-wide SNP genotypes for about three fifths of the roughly 700 donors, treating that subset as a discovery cohort. All discovery cohort repertoires had been generated on a single sequencing platform. HLA typing included class I and class II loci at four-digit resolution. Typing coverage varied by locus: about 620-630 donors for A, B, C, DRB1 and DQB1; 522 for DQA1; about 590 for DPA1; about 450 for DPB1. About five DR-DQ haplotypes were handled as single units for association and clustering because linkage in the cohort was strong. Across approximately 420 genotyped donors of the cohort, an average of 235,054 unique TCR beta nucleotide sequences per donor were sequenced, and 15% to 20% of those sequences were non-productive.

Per the germline V gene (reference sequence), SEHNR is the CDR1 and FQNEAQ is the CDR2. V is shortened by 1 base, J by 8 bases, and the region joining them spans 11 bases. Counted from cysteine to phenylalanine, this CDR3 has 13 amino acids. The retained sequence is limited to the CDR3, 39 bases, with the frame set at the first base. A note on this clone: Its antigen remains unidentified. The sample holds no much larger clone one base away, and base qualities are not on file.

The library was made by the immunoSEQ multiplex PCR assay. For the multiplex PCR, a mixture combining 60 forward primers for TCR Vbeta segments and 13 reverse primers for TCR Jbeta segments was used. The CDR3 region of rearranged TCR beta genes was amplified from genomic DNA with a multiplex PCR assay. On the Illumina HiSeq System, the amplified TCR beta libraries were sequenced as 87-base-pair reads. The authors' analysis ran thus. In a later analysis, 80 million or so unique TCR beta chains were counted across the 690 or so repertoires, and around 10 million of these chains were shared by at least two donors. To remove PCR and sequencing errors, raw reads were error-corrected and collapsed into unique sequences using a nearest-neighbor algorithm that merged closely related sequences. V, D and J gene segments were assigned by aligning CDR3 sequences to IMGT reference sequences. Each retained sequence needed at least a six-nucleotide match to both a V gene segment and a J gene segment. Rearrangements were called productive when the CDR3 lacked stop codons and stayed in frame with V and J; all others were non-productive. Following IMGT convention, CDR3 was defined as the stretch from the second conserved V-encoded cysteine to the conserved J-encoded phenylalanine. Sequences without an unambiguous match to a single V gene segment were excluded from the earlier analysis of a few hundred of the donors. In an earlier analysis of several hundred of the donors, a V segment was called functional when productive rearrangements were above 56.7%, and segregating when the standard deviation between donors exceeded 5%. A statistical classification framework was built for diagnosing cytomegalovirus status from the catalog of TCR beta chain sequences. A later analysis assigned V and J genes by comparing TCR nucleotide sequences with IMGT/GENE-DB human TR gene sequences. In a later analysis, CDR3 sequences and most-parsimonious VDJ recombination scenarios were assigned using the TCRdist pipeline. In a later analysis, every TCR beta chain was defined by the combination of its CDR3 amino acid sequence and its V-gene family, and reads without a unique V-gene family were dropped. A later analysis removed several hundred highly shared, low-generation-probability nucleotide sequences to deal with suspected cross-contamination and a sequencing artifact. In a later analysis, a clonal expansion index was calculated for each public chain from normalized within-repertoire ranks of inferred template counts. In a later analysis, generation probabilities were computed using a VDJ recombination model fitted to out-of-frame rearrangements, and the results were checked against IGoR. A later analysis scored TCR-TCR, TCR-HLA and TCR-CMV co-occurrence with hypergeometric tests, applying a repertoire-size bias correction to TCR pairs. To estimate false discovery rates, a later analysis permuted the HLA or CMV assignments 20 times. In a later analysis, co-occurring TCRs were grouped using DBSCAN, with TCRdist sequence similarity added in when clustering inside HLA-allele-positive subsets. For co-occurrence clustering, repertoires with fewer than 30,000 or more than 120,000 public chains were excluded, along with five repertoires with anomalous nucleotide sharing. The clones in this table, taken by TCRdb from immuneACCESS, are in-frame only. Not every clone is retained; where verified, under half of the shortfall comes from an unresolved V gene, and the cause of the rest is unknown. For V, J and clone size, that table is used; D and trimming come from the DNA. Here the sample has under 200,000 clones; 84% occur a single time. Of the sample, over 2% falls within the top ten clones.

Beyond this particular receptor, the publication reports: A further reported finding was that TCR beta sequences accurately predicted the HLA-A and HLA-B alleles for most subjects in the first cohort. The authors suggested that the approach could potentially be generalized to other disease states and immunological phenotypes. A later genetic analysis associated a missense DCLRE1C variant with V-gene and J-gene trimming of TCR beta chains, and an independent cohort replicated the association. Correlated functional status among segregating V segments might be attributable to linkage disequilibrium, but an unknown experimental factor could not be ruled out. In an earlier analysis of some 540 of the donors, most TCR beta V segments appeared in productive rearrangements about 90% or about 30% of the time, broadly matching IMGT annotations. In a later analysis, TCR association rates were found to vary across HLA loci, with the most associated TCRs seen for DRB1 alleles and the fewest for HLA-C alleles. Some IMGT-functional V segments, including TRBV6-2 and TRBV6-3, could not be told apart with the 87-base-pair reads, so those segments were excluded. A later analysis found that most CMV-associated TCR beta chains appeared HLA-restricted, with HLA associations seemingly driven largely by CMV exposure. The classifier was reported to diagnose cytomegalovirus status with high specificity and sensitivity in both the original cohort and the validation cohort. While some public TCRs were present in many individuals, most TCR sequences turned up only very rarely across donors. A cluster of highly shared sequence variants was judged likely to be a technical artifact of the sequencing pipeline. Presence/absence analyses assumed roughly uniform sequencing depth across donors, an assumption that may not hold. The cohort was sequenced for TCR beta chains only, and without alpha or paired-chain data the features that could be detected were limited. HLA typing was unavailable for some donors at each locus, so association tests used only the typed subset. A later analysis reported that several top co-occurrence clusters appeared linked to parvovirus B19, influenza, CMV and Epstein-Barr virus. In vitro tests confirmed that a few of the cytomegalovirus-associated TCR beta chains recognize cytomegalovirus antigens. Some 15 rarely observed V segments, including chromosome 9 orphons, were excluded from the earlier analysis of just under 600 of the donors because counts were too low. Strong co-occurrence of HLA alleles, especially DR and DQ, made assigning TCR associations to individual alleles difficult. In a later analysis, HLA-associated TCR beta chains showed more clonal expansion and lower generation probabilities than non-associated chains that were equally common. In a later genetic analysis, fewer N-insertions in productive TCRs were reported among donors in an Asian-associated ancestry cluster than the roughly 700-donor mean. The study listed approximately 150 TCR beta chains as associated with cytomegalovirus. The only immune exposure information available for the cohort was CMV serostatus. Specific HLA alleles were associated with 16,951 TCR beta sequences at a false discovery rate of 0.05 in a later analysis.

The cohort was made up of roughly 670 healthy bone marrow donors. All cohort members were sampled while nominally healthy, although unrecorded immune exposures were likely present. The donor tested CMV seropositive, placing the donor among the approximately 310 seropositive members of the cohort. A peripheral blood sample was collected from each donor, and TCR beta sequencing was performed on peripheral blood mononuclear cells. The Qiagen DNeasy Blood Extraction Kit was used to extract genomic DNA from the blood cell samples. The V gene is TRBV7-9 and the J gene is TRBJ1-2, with the D gene uncertain. The receptor's source is a woman aged 50 to 65 in good health and CMV-seropositive. Sequencing was performed on PBMCs. The nucleotides read TGTGCCAGCAGCTTAGAAAATGCGGGAGGCTACACCTTC. It encodes CASSLENAGGYTF.